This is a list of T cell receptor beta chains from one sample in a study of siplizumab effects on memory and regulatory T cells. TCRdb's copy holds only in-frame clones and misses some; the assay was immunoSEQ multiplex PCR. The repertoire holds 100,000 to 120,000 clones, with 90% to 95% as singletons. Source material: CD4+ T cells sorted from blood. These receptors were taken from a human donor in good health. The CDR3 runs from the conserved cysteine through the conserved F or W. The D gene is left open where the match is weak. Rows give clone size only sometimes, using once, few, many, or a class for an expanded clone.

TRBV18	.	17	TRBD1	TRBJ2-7	TGTGCCAGCTCACCACCGGTACAGGGGACAGGGGCCGGCGAGCAGTACTTC	CASSPPVQGTGAGEQYF
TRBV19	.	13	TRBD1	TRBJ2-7	TGTGCCAGTAGTATCCGGGACAGATACGAGCAGTACTTC	CASSIRDRYEQYF
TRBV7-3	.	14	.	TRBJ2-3	TGTGCCAGCAGCTTAGCGGGTAGCACAGATACGCAGTATTTT	CASSLAGSTDTQYF
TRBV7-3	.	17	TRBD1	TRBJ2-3	TGTGCCAGCAGCCGAAAAGGGGGACAGGAGTTGACAGATACGCAGTATTTT	CASSRKGGQELTDTQYF
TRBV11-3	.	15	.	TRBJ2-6	TGTGCCAGCAGCTTAGAGGGCTCTGGGGCCAACGTCCTGACTTTC	CASSLEGSGANVLTF
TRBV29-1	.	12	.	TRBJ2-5	TGCAGCGGGCGGGACTTGGGGGAGACCCAGTACTTC	CSGRDLGETQYF
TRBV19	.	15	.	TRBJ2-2	TGTGCCAGTAGTATTGTCTCCTTGAACACCGGGGAGCTGTTTTTT	CASSIVSLNTGELFF
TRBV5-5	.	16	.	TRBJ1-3	TGTGCCAGCAGCTTGCAGATCGACGCCTATGGAAACACCATATATTTT	CASSLQIDAYGNTIYF
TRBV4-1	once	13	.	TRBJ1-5	TGCGCCAGCAGCCAAGATGGAGTGCAGCCCCAGCATTTT	CASSQDGVQPQHF
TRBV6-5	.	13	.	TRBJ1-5	TGTGCCAGCAGGAGCCAGCCAAATCAGCCCCAGCATTTT	CASRSQPNQPQHF
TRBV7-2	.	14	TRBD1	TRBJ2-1	TGTGCCAGCAGCTTCGGACAGGGGAGTAATGAGCAGTTCTTC	CASSFGQGSNEQFF
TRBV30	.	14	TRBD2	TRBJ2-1	TGTGCCTTCGAGCGGGGTTCGGGTTTGAATGAGCAGTTCTTC	CAFERGSGLNEQFF
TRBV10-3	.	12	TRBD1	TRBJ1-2	TGTGCCATGAGTGGGACAGGGAGTGGCTACACCTTC	CAMSGTGSGYTF
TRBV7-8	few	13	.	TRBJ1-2	TGTGCCAGCAGCTTCGGTGGGGGTTCTGGCTACACCTTC	CASSFGGGSGYTF
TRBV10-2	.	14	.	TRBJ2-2	TGCGCCAGCAGTGAGTCGGGGGGAGGCCGGGAGCTGTTTTTT	CASSESGGGRELFF
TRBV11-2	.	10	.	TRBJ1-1	TGTGCCACCCGTACGACTGAAGCTTTCTTT	CATRTTEAFF
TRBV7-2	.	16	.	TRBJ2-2	TGTGCCAGCAGCTTAGGGTTTAGGGAGGTGTCCGGGGAGCTGTTTTTT	CASSLGFREVSGELFF
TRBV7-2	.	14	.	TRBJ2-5	TGTGCCAGCAGCCGCGGACATTTCGGGGAGACCCAGTACTTC	CASSRGHFGETQYF
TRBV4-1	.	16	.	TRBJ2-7	TGCGCCAGCAGCCAAGATATTGTCGGCTACTCCTACGAGCAGTACTTC	CASSQDIVGYSYEQYF
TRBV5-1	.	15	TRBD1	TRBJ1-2	TGCGCCAGCCTCGTAACAGGGGGCGCTTCGGGTGGCTACACCTTC	CASLVTGGASGGYTF
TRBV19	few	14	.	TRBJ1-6	TGTGCCAGCCGGGACGGGGGTTATAATTCACCCCTCCACTTT	CASRDGGYNSPLHF
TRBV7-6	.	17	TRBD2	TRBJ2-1	TGTGCCAGCAGCCCACGGGCCGGGACTAGCGCCTACAATGAGCAGTTCTTC	CASSPRAGTSAYNEQFF
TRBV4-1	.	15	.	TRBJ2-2	TGCGCCAGCAGCCAAGCCAGACTGCGCACCGGGGAGCTGTTTTTT	CASSQARLRTGELFF
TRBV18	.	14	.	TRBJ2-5	TGTGCCAGCTCACCAATCAACTGGCGGGAGACCCAGTACTTC	CASSPINWRETQYF
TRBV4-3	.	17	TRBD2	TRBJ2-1	TGCGCCAGCAGCCAATCCTCGACTAGCGGGAGAGTCGGTGAGCAGTTCTTC	CASSQSSTSGRVGEQFF
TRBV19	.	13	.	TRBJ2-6	TGTGCCAGTAGAGTCTCTGGGGCCAACGTCCTGACTTTC	CASRVSGANVLTF
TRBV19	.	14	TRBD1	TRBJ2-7	TGTGCCAGTAGTACGACAGGGGGTACCTACGAGCAGTACTTC	CASSTTGGTYEQYF
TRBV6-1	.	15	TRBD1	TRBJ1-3	TGTGCCAGCAGTCAGGGGGCATACTCTGGAAACACCATATATTTT	CASSQGAYSGNTIYF
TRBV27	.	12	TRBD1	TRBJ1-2	TGTGCCAGCAGTTTTGCAGGGGGCGGCTACACCTTC	CASSFAGGGYTF
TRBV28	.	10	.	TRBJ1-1	TGTGCCAGCGTCGGGCCTGAAGCTTTCTTT	CASVGPEAFF
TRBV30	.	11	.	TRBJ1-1	TGTGCCTGGAGTGTACTCAGTGAAGCTTTCTTT	CAWSVLSEAFF
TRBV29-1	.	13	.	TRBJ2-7	TGCAGCGTTGAGGGTGGGGGTGCCTACGAGCAGTACTTC	CSVEGGGAYEQYF
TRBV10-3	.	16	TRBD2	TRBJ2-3	TGTGCCATCAGTGTCGGGACTAGCGGGGACACAGATACGCAGTATTTT	CAISVGTSGDTDTQYF
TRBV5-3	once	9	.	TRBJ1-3	TGTGCCAGATGGAAGCCCATATATTTT	CARWKPIYF
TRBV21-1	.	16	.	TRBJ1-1	TGTGCCAGCAGCAAAAAAACGGGAGGACAGGTATCTGAAGCTTTCTTT	CASSKKTGGQVSEAFF
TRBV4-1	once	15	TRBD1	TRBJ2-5	TGCGCCAGCAGCCAAGATTCAGGGGGCCTGGAGACCCAGTACTTC	CASSQDSGGLETQYF
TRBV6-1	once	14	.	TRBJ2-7	TGTGCCAGCAGTGGGGGGTTAGGCCTCTACGAGCAGTACTTC	CASSGGLGLYEQYF
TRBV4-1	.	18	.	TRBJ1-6	TGCGCCAGCAGCCAAGATAGAAGCACCCAGGGAGGTAATTCACCCCTCCACTTT	CASSQDRSTQGGNSPLHF
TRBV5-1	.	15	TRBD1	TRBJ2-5	TGCGCCAGCAGCCCACCGGGACAGGGGTATGAGACCCAGTACTTC	CASSPPGQGYETQYF
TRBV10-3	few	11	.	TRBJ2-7	TGTGCCATCAGGGACCACTACGAGCAGTACTTC	CAIRDHYEQYF
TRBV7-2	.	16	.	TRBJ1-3	TGTGCCAGCAGCCCGAGACAGCCCAGGGCTGGAAACACCATATATTTT	CASSPRQPRAGNTIYF
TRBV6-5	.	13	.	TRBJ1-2	TGTGCCAGCAGTTACAGGGCGGGGGATGGCTACACCTTC	CASSYRAGDGYTF
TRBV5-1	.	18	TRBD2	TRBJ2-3	TGCGCCAGCAGCTCCCCGGTCGGTCTGGCGGGGGGACTGGATACGCAGTATTTT	CASSSPVGLAGGLDTQYF
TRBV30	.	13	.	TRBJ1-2	TGTGCCTGGGGCACAGGAACAACCTATGGCTACACCTTC	CAWGTGTTYGYTF
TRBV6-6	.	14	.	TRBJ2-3	TGTGCCAGCAGTTACTCAACGAGCACAGATACGCAGTATTTT	CASSYSTSTDTQYF
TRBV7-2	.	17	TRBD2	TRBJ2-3	TGTGCCAGCAGCTTATACGTAGCGGGGGCTAGCACAGATACGCAGTATTTT	CASSLYVAGASTDTQYF
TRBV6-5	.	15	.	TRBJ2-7	TGTGCCAGCAGTTACTCCCGGGACGGTTTCTACGAGCAGTACTTC	CASSYSRDGFYEQYF
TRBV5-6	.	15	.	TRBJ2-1	TGTGCCAGCAGCGATGACGGGGGAGTCTACAATGAGCAGTTCTTC	CASSDDGGVYNEQFF
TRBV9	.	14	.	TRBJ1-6	TGTGCCAGCAGCGTAGCAGGGTCTAATTCACCCCTCCACTTT	CASSVAGSNSPLHF
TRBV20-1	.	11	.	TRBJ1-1	TGCAGTGCTAGTTCACGGGTTGAAGCTTTCTTT	CSASSRVEAFF